Listed below are T cell receptor beta chains from one sample, sequenced in a study of T cells in tumors after PD-1 blockade. Clones were read by immunoSEQ multiplex PCR, and TCRdb kept only the in-frame ones, dropping some. Of about 25,000 clones in the sample, 80% to 85% were seen once. The material sequenced was PBMCs, taken after anti-PD-1 treatment. The receptor set was obtained from a human donor with basal cell carcinoma. Both conserved end residues are part of each CDR3. Fields, in order: clone size, D gene, J gene, V gene, CDR3 protein, CDR3 DNA. The D gene is left open where the match is weak. Size is stated for part of the rows, as once, few or many counts, or as a class when the clone is expanded.

size: few; D: .; J: TRBJ1-5; V: TRBV5-6; CDR3: CASSHRQVGQPQHF; DNA: TGTGCCAGCAGCCATCGACAGGTCGGTCAGCCCCAGCATTTT
size: .; D: .; J: TRBJ1-6; V: TRBV5-4; CDR3: CASSLVAGYQNSPLHF; DNA: TGTGCCAGCAGCTTGGTTGCGGGGTATCAAAATTCACCCCTCCACTTT
size: .; D: TRBD1; J: TRBJ1-5; V: TRBV6-6; CDR3: CASSHPRDSRSNQPQHF; DNA: TGTGCCAGCAGTCACCCTCGGGACAGCCGAAGCAATCAGCCCCAGCATTTT
size: .; D: .; J: TRBJ2-2; V: TRBV3-1/TRBV3-2; CDR3: CASSQVRVGELFF; DNA: TGTGCCAGCAGCCAAGTCAGGGTAGGGGAGCTGTTTTTT
size: once; D: .; J: TRBJ1-5; V: TRBV27; CDR3: CASSPEGPHSNQPQHF; DNA: TGTGCCAGCTCACCGGAGGGTCCCCATAGCAATCAGCCCCAGCATTTT
size: .; D: .; J: TRBJ2-7; V: TRBV5-6; CDR3: CASSSGDSYEQYF; DNA: TGTGCCAGCAGCTCGGGGGACTCCTACGAGCAGTACTTC
size: .; D: .; J: TRBJ1-2; V: TRBV30; CDR3: CAWRGGGRGYTF; DNA: TGTGCCTGGAGAGGGGGGGGCCGTGGCTACACCTTC
size: .; D: .; J: TRBJ1-1; V: TRBV6-6; CDR3: CASRSGGVSEAFF; DNA: TGTGCCAGCAGATCCGGGGGGGTCTCGGAAGCTTTCTTT
size: .; D: .; J: TRBJ1-5; V: TRBV7-5; CDR3: CARSPCCNQPQHF; DNA: TGTGCCAGAAGCCCTTGTTGCAATCAGCCCCAGCATTTT
size: few; D: TRBD1; J: TRBJ1-2; V: TRBV2; CDR3: CASARQGRVSDYGYTF; DNA: TGTGCCAGCGCCAGACAGGGGAGGGTTTCGGACTATGGCTACACCTTC
size: medium-sized; D: .; J: TRBJ2-7; V: TRBV6-6; CDR3: CASTKDSTLSYEQYF; DNA: TGTGCCAGCACGAAAGACAGCACACTCTCCTACGAGCAGTACTTC
size: few; D: .; J: TRBJ2-5; V: TRBV19; CDR3: CASSISRLETQYF; DNA: TGTGCCAGTAGTATTTCTCGGCTAGAGACCCAGTACTTC
size: once; D: .; J: TRBJ2-5; V: TRBV5-1; CDR3: CASSSGFSVQETQYF; DNA: TGCGCCAGCAGCTCCGGTTTTAGCGTCCAAGAGACCCAGTACTTC